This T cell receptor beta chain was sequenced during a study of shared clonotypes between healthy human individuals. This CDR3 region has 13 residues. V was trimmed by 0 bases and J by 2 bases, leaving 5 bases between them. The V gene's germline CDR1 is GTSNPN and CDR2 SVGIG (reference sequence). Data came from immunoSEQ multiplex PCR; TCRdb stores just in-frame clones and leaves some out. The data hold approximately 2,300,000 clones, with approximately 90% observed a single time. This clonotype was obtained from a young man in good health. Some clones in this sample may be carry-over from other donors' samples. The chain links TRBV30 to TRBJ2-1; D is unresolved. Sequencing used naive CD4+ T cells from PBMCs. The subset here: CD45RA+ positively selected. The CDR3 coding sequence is TGTGCCTGGAGTGTAGGGACCTACAATGAGCAGTTCTTC. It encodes CAWSVGTYNEQFF.